Shown below are 27 T cell receptor beta chains from a single sample sequenced in a study of blood T cell repertoires in COVID-19. Sequencing was performed with immunoSEQ multiplex PCR; in TCRdb, only in-frame clones are kept and a portion is missing. The sample has around 40,000 clones, 80% to 90% seen once; the top ten hold around two fifths. The sequencing sample was made of peripheral blood. Source of these receptors: a woman older than 75 with active or convalescent COVID-19.

This clone was observed once. A much larger clone differs by one base, so this may be a read error. The V and J genes are TRBV7-8 and TRBJ2-3; D is perhaps TRBD1 (5 bases). The ends were cut back, 5 bases at V and 4 bases at J, with 7 bases in the middle. Germline V lookup: CDR1 SGHVS, CDR2 FQNEAQ. CDR3 length: 12 amino acids. The DNA of the CDR3 is TGTGCCAGCAGCCCAGGGCCAGATACGCAGTATTTT. Translation: CASSPGPDTQYF.

The V call is TRBV7-6, the J call TRBJ2-7; 7 positions agree with TRBD1. The CDR3 length is 16 residues. V dropped 1 base and J dropped 0; count of bases not matched to a gene: 6. CDR1 SGHVS and CDR2 FNYEAQ come from the germline V gene. CDR3 amino acids: CASSLGRQGRSYEQYF. In DNA form, the CDR3 reads TGTGCCAGCAGCTTAGGAAGACAGGGTCGCTCCTACGAGCAGTACTTC.

This chain joins TRBV5-1 and TRBJ2-5; D is unclear. The CDR3 is 13 residues long. In germline, CDR1 is SGHRS, CDR2 YFSETQ. The V and J ends lost 0 bases and 5 bases respectively, with 8 bases between them. As DNA, the CDR3 is TGCGCCAGCAGCTTGGGGGCCCGGGAGACCCAGTACTTC. Amino acids: CASSLGARETQYF.

This chain uses TRBV7-6 with TRBJ2-2, with a possible D match to TRBD2 (6 bases). The CDR3 runs to 15 residues. With 3 bases removed from V and 4 bases from J, the gap between germline ends came to 12 bases. Germline-derived CDR1 and CDR2 are SGHVS and FNYEAQ. The CDR3 here is CASSLRIGGTGELFF. The DNA of the CDR3 is TGTGCCAGCAGCTTGAGGATCGGGGGCACCGGGGAGCTGTTTTTT.

This sequence joins TRBV6-5 and TRBJ2-1; maybe TRBD2 (6 bases). The CDR3 length is 15 residues. V gave up 10 bases and J gave up 0 bases, with 16 bases separating them. Germline lookup yields CDR1 MNHEY and CDR2 SVGAGI. The CDR3 nucleotides read TGTGCCACAGCTACGGACGGGGGCTCCTACAATGAGCAGTTCTTC. Its translation is CATATDGGSYNEQFF.

This clone occurred once. The gene calls are TRBV28 and TRBJ1-5, with D unresolved. V was trimmed by 6 bases and J by 9 bases, leaving 18 bases between them. There are 14 residues in the CDR3. The germline V gene has CDR1 MDHEN and CDR2 SYDVKM. The CDR3 DNA reads as TGTGCCAGCAGCAGTCTGTTGGGCTCCGGGCCCCAGCATTTT. This gives the protein CASSSLLGSGPQHF.

The chain joins TRBV5-1 to TRBJ1-1; 10 bases are shared with TRBD1. V lost 2 bases to trimming and J lost 0 bases; unmatched junction nucleotides: 7. Per germline, CDR1 SGHRS and CDR2 YFSETQ. This CDR3 has 17 amino acids. CDR3 sequence: CASSFGRDRGLNTEAFF. CDR3 nucleotides: TGCGCCAGCAGCTTTGGGCGGGACAGGGGATTGAACACTGAAGCTTTCTTT.

The rearrangement joins TRBV7-2 to TRBJ2-7; 7 bases map to TRBD1. The CDR3 totals 16 residues. With V trimmed by 5 bases and J by 0 bases, 10 bases remained unmatched. Looked up from germline, CDR1 is SGHTA and CDR2 is FQGNSA. The CDR3 loop reads CASSVEPGQSSYEQYF. CDR3 bases: TGTGCCAGCAGCGTGGAACCGGGACAGAGCTCCTACGAGCAGTACTTC. Supplemented by reference TRBV7-2 and TRBJ2-7, the full variable domain reads GAGVSQSPSNKVTEKGKDVELRCDPISGHTALYWYRQSLGQGLEFLIYFQGNSAPDKSGLPSDRFSAERTGGSVSTLTIQRTQQEDSAVYLCASSVEPGQSSYEQYFGPGTRLTVT.

The V gene is TRBV5-1, the J gene TRBJ1-6, with D unresolved. CDR1 and CDR2 (germline): SGHRS, YFSETQ. The V end was cut by 5 bases, the J end by 4 bases, with 13 bases between. The CDR3 is 15 residues long. The CDR3 reads CASRPQLDYNSPLHF. The CDR3 DNA is TGCGCCAGCAGACCTCAACTAGATTATAATTCACCCCTCCACTTT.

The chain uses TRBV28 and TRBJ1-1; perhaps TRBD1 as D (5 bases). The CDR3 is 13 amino acids. Germline V gene lookup returns CDR1 MDHEN and CDR2 SYDVKM. V lost 6 bases and J 3 bases, leaving 11 bases between the germline ends. The CDR3 is CASRDTGYTEAFF. The CDR3 DNA sequence: TGTGCCAGCAGGGATACAGGATACACTGAAGCTTTCTTT.

This clone was seen a single time. This chain uses TRBV9 with TRBJ1-3; 7 bases agree with TRBD1. The V and J ends lost 3 bases and 2 bases, in that order; junction bases with no gene match: 5. This CDR3 contains 15 residues. Germline assignment: CDR1 SGDLS and CDR2 YYNGEE. CDR3 loop: CASSGGGGPGNTIYF. CDR3 nucleotides: TGTGCCAGCAGCGGCGGAGGGGGCCCTGGAAACACCATATATTTT.

This clone was counted between two and nine times. The chain combines TRBV28 with TRBJ1-5, with a tentative D call TRBD1 (6 bases). CDR1 and CDR2 from the germline V gene are MDHEN and SYDVKM. V was shortened by 7 bases and J by 1 base, with 8 bases between the two germline ends. The CDR3 extends over 13 amino acids. CDR3 amino acids: CASNRESNQPQHF. The CDR3 DNA sequence: TGTGCCAGCAACAGGGAAAGCAATCAGCCCCAGCATTTT.

The V and J genes are TRBV4-2 and TRBJ1-1; the match to TRBD1 covers 12 bases. The CDR3 sequence is 17 residues long. The V gene's germline CDR1 is LGHNA and CDR2 YNFKEQ. Trimming took 1 base from V and 1 from J; bases not matched to a gene: 4. The CDR3 DNA reads as TGTGCCAGCAGCCAAGGGGACAGGGGGCAATCGAACACTGAAGCTTTCTTT. Amino acids: CASSQGDRGQSNTEAFF.

The chain combines TRBV7-2 with TRBJ1-3, with 7 bases lining up with TRBD1. The V gene's germline CDR1 is SGHTA and CDR2 FQGNSA. This CDR3 is 15 amino acids long. J gave up 2 bases and V 5 bases, and 6 bases lay outside the gene matches. CDR3 sequence (DNA): TGTGCCAGCAGCGCCGGGACAGCAACTGGAAACACCATATATTTT. This sequence encodes CASSAGTATGNTIYF.

This chain connects TRBV11-2 to TRBJ2-1; D may be TRBD2 (7 bases). The V and J ends lost 5 bases and 6 bases respectively, with 11 bases between them. The V gene's germline CDR1 is SGHAT and CDR2 FQNNGV. The CDR3 is 13 amino acids. The CDR3 DNA sequence: TGTGCCAGCAGCCAAGGGGGGGGCAATGAGCAGTTCTTC. It codes for CASSQGGGNEQFF.

J is TRBJ1-5 and V is TRBV7-2, with D possibly TRBD1 on 5 matching bases. Trimming cost V 5 bases and J 7 bases, with 12 bases left between them. The CDR3 extends over 13 amino acids. From germline, CDR1 is SGHTA and CDR2 FQGNSA. The CDR3 DNA is TGTGCCAGCAGCCTGACCAGGGAACAGCCCCAGCATTTT. It yields the protein CASSLTREQPQHF.

The rearrangement uses TRBV18 and TRBJ2-1; 8 nucleotides match TRBD1. V shed 3 bases, J shed 1 base, and the junction held 2 bases outside the gene matches. Germline CDR1 and CDR2: KGHSH and LQKENI. The CDR3 loop spans 15 amino acids. The CDR3 sequence is CASSPGQGSYNEQFF. The CDR3, as DNA: TGTGCCAGCTCACCCGGACAGGGTTCCTACAATGAGCAGTTCTTC.

The chain joins TRBV4-1 to TRBJ1-1; 9 bases match TRBD1. The CDR3 runs 15 residues. J lost 0 bases, V lost 3 bases, and 2 bases had no gene match. Germline-derived CDR1 and CDR2 are MGHRA and YSYEKL. CDR3 amino acids: CASSQDRGLNTEAFF. The CDR3 DNA reads TGCGCCAGCAGCCAGGACAGGGGATTGAACACTGAAGCTTTCTTT.

This rearrangement joins TRBV11-2 to TRBJ1-2; 7 nucleotides match TRBD1. This CDR3 has 14 residues. V shed 4 bases, J shed 1 base, and the junction held 3 bases outside the gene matches. In germline, CDR1 is SGHAT, CDR2 FQNNGV. CDR3 in DNA: TGTGCCAGCAGCTCAGGGACAGTTAACTATGGCTACACCTTC. As protein: CASSSGTVNYGYTF.

This clone was recorded a few times. The chain uses TRBV3-1 (or the pseudogene TRBV3-2) and TRBJ1-1, with D possibly matching TRBD1 (5 bases). This CDR3 region has 14 residues. Germline V lookup: CDR1 LGHDT, CDR2 YNNKEL (reference sequence). V shed 4 bases and J shed 4 bases, with 13 bases lying between them. CDR3 protein: CASSRAGGSTEAFF. As DNA, the CDR3 is TGTGCCAGCAGCCGCGCCGGGGGGTCCACTGAAGCTTTCTTT.

The chain couples TRBV28 to TRBJ2-7, with 15 bases fitting TRBD2. Looked up from germline, CDR1 is MDHEN and CDR2 is SYDVKM. The CDR3 is made up of 17 amino acids. V lost 6 bases to trimming and J lost 3 bases; unmatched junction nucleotides: 9. CDR3 sequence (DNA): TGTGCCAGCAGGCGACGGGCGGGACTAGCGGGAGGCTACGAGCAGTACTTC. Translation gives CASRRRAGLAGGYEQYF.

The genes are TRBV19 and TRBJ2-1; TRBD1 aligns across 8 bases. Trimming cost V 10 bases and J 0 bases; bases outside gene matches: 8. The CDR3 has 15 residues. Germline V gives CDR1 LNHDA, CDR2 SQIVND (reference sequence). As DNA, the CDR3 is TGTGCCACCATAACTGACAGGGGCTCCTACAATGAGCAGTTCTTC. Translating gives CATITDRGSYNEQFF. The entire variable domain, with the rest obtained from reference TRBV19 and TRBJ2-1, is as follows: DGGITQSPKYLFRKEGQNVTLSCEQNLNHDAMYWYRQDPGQGLRLIYYSQIVNDFQKGDIAEGYSVSREKKESFPLTVTSAQKNPTAFYLCATITDRGSYNEQFFGPGTRLTVL.

This sequence joins TRBV19 and TRBJ1-5; 10 bases align to TRBD1. V lost 7 bases, J lost 6 bases, and 9 bases stayed unmatched. CDR3 length: 15 amino acids. CDR1 is LNHDA, CDR2 SQIVND, per germline (reference sequence). CDR3 bases: TGTGCCAGTACCCGGACAGGGGGAAATCGTCAGCCCCAGCATTTT. Translating gives CASTRTGGNRQPQHF.

V gene TRBV18 combines with J gene TRBJ2-1; D gene unclear. The CDR3 totals 15 residues. Germline CDR1 reads KGHSH; CDR2 reads LQKENI. Trimming shortened V by 0 bases and J by 4 bases, and 10 bases separated the two germline ends. CDR3 bases: TGTGCCAGCTCACCACCGTCACCAGATTACAATGAGCAGTTCTTC. Residues: CASSPPSPDYNEQFF.

The rearrangement joins TRBV7-2 to TRBJ2-7; 7 positions match TRBD1. With 4 bases clipped from V and 2 bases from J, the junction kept 5 bases outside the gene matches. Germline V gene lookup returns CDR1 SGHTA and CDR2 FQGNSA. The CDR3 is 14 amino acids. For the CDR3, the DNA is TGTGCCAGCAGCTCTACAGGGGCGACCTACGAGCAGTACTTC. As protein: CASSSTGATYEQYF.

The chain recombines TRBV7-2 with TRBJ2-1, with TRBD2 matching 9 bases. V shed 5 bases, J shed 3 bases, and the junction held 11 bases outside the gene matches. Germline values: CDR1 SGHTA, CDR2 FQGNSA. The CDR3 is made up of 17 amino acids. CDR3 DNA: TGTGCCAGCAGCAAAGACCCGGGACTAGCACGCTACAATGAGCAGTTCTTC. It yields the protein CASSKDPGLARYNEQFF.

The J gene is TRBJ2-1, the V gene TRBV7-8, with unresolved D. V shed 4 bases and J shed 10 bases, with 8 bases lying between them. The V gene's germline CDR1 is SGHVS and CDR2 FQNEAQ. The CDR3 loop spans 11 amino acids. DNA for the CDR3: TGTGCCAGCAGCTCCACCCGGGAGCAGTTCTTC. It yields the protein CASSSTREQFF.